Listed below are T cell receptor beta chains from one sample, sequenced in a study of T cells after posttransplantation cyclophosphamide. Measured with immunoSEQ multiplex PCR; TCRdb has only the in-frame clones, and not every one. The data hold some 4,500 clones, with approximately 61% observed a single time. Material for sequencing was memory CD8+ T cells sorted from blood. These TCRs come from a woman aged 55-69 years in good health, CMV-negative, and a related stem cell transplant donor. Each CDR3 is given with its conserved first and last residue. D genes are given only for firm matches.

TRBV2,TRBD2,CASSNYGLAFDNEQFF
TRBV29-1,-,CSVIRGNTYEQYF
TRBV7-2,-,CASSTGLLTQYF
TRBV7-2,-,CASSLASQPQHF
TRBV9,TRBD2,CASSVGEGSTYEQYF
TRBV6-5,-,CASSYSTSGGTQYF
TRBV27,-,CASRTGGQNTEAFF
TRBV5-8,TRBD1,CASSLDRGRKEQYF
TRBV19,TRBD2,CAASGASYNEQFF
TRBV5-4,-,CASSLTGNTEAFF
TRBV5-4,TRBD2,CASSSGTSGLDEQFF
TRBV5-5,TRBD2,CASSPKIPGGRGDTQYF
TRBV7-9,-,CASSSDSYLSGNTIYF
TRBV11-1,-,CASQGRGDQPQHF
TRBV9,TRBD2,CASSAGTSAQYF
TRBV23-1,-,CASSQILNTIYF